The 13 T cell receptor beta chains presented below share a single source sample, sequenced in a study of T cells after yellow fever vaccination. TCRdb fed the 5' RACE reads into MiXCR, producing one record per CDR3 protein. This sample has 400,000 or so distinct CDR3 sequences, with 18% found just once. The sequenced sample was PBMCs, obtained before the yellow fever booster vaccination. The receptor set was obtained from a man aged 18 to 30 who received the YFV17D yellow fever vaccine.

This chain uses TRBV7-9 with TRBJ1-2; the match to TRBD1 covers 12 bases. The length of the CDR3 is 16 residues. V lost 1 base, J lost 6 bases, and 6 bases stayed unmatched. Germline V gene lookup returns CDR1 SEHNR and CDR2 FQNEAQ (reference sequence). The chain's CDR3 is CASSLGTGTGGNGYTF. DNA of the CDR3: TGTGCCAGCAGCTTAGGGACCGGGACAGGGGGCAATGGCTACACCTTC.

The sample holds a few counts of this clonotype. V gene TRBV3-2 combines with J gene TRBJ2-1; TRBD1, the table's D call, was not compared with the DNA. TRBV3-2 is termed a pseudogene. The CDR3 contains 15 residues. CDR3 DNA sequence: TGTGCCAGCGGAGCGGGACACAGCTCCTACAATGAGCAGTTCTTC. Its translation is CASGAGHSSYNEQFF.

This chain links TRBV6-5 with TRBJ1-1; D unclear. The CDR3 is 15 amino acids. Germline-derived CDR1 and CDR2 are MNHEY and SVGAGI. Trimming took 2 bases from V and 1 from J, leaving 11 bases between them. Here the CDR3 reads CASSYQVKANTEAFF. The DNA of the CDR3 is TGTGCCAGCAGTTACCAAGTTAAGGCGAACACTGAAGCTTTCTTT.

The chain uses TRBV7-9 and TRBJ2-5, with no clear D. Per germline, CDR1 SEHNR and CDR2 FQNEAQ (reference sequence). The CDR3 is made up of 13 amino acids. V lost 5 bases, J lost 5 bases, and 12 bases lay in between. The CDR3 nucleotides are TGTGCCAGCAGCACACAGCAGGTGGAGACCCAGTACTTC. Translating gives CASSTQQVETQYF.

This clonotype occurred a few times. This rearrangement joins TRBV18 to TRBJ2-7; 9 bases line up with TRBD1. The CDR3 loop spans 15 amino acids. CDR1 is KGHSH, CDR2 LQKENI, per germline. V gave up 3 bases and J gave up 4 bases; unmatched junction bases: 7. CDR3: CASSPRTGAEYEQYF. CDR3 DNA sequence: TGTGCCAGCTCACCGCGGACAGGGGCCGAATACGAGCAGTACTTC.

The chain recombines TRBV6-2 or TRBV6-3 with TRBJ2-2; D may be TRBD1 (6 bases). The V gene's germline CDR1 is MNHEY and CDR2 SVGEGT. V was pared by 6 bases and J by 2 bases, with 16 bases between. The CDR3 sequence is 16 residues long. Here the CDR3 DNA reads TGTGCCAGCAGCCACTATGACAGGATAAACACCGGGGAGCTGTTTTTT. Translated: CASSHYDRINTGELFF.

This rearrangement joins TRBV11-3 to TRBJ2-3; D possibly corresponds to TRBD2 (6 bases). The V gene lost 7 bases and the J gene lost 2 bases, with 13 bases spanning the gap. CDR3 size: 14 residues. CDR1 SGHNT and CDR2 YENEEA come from the germline V gene. CDR3 coding DNA: TGTGCCAGCACCCCGGGCGGGGTCACAGATACGCAGTATTTT. Its protein product is CASTPGGVTDTQYF.

In this sample, this clonotype turned up a few times. V is TRBV11-2 and J is TRBJ2-1; 7 bases are a match to TRBD2. Unmatched junction bases numbered 12, after V lost 5 bases and J lost 8 bases. Germline V gene lookup returns CDR1 SGHAT and CDR2 FQNNGV. This CDR3 contains 15 residues. In DNA, the CDR3 is TGTGCCAGCAGCCAAAATGCCGGGGGGAGAGATGAGCAGTTCTTC. Protein: CASSQNAGGRDEQFF.

The rearrangement uses TRBV7-2 and TRBJ2-1; 9 bases match TRBD1. Germline V gene sequence: CDR1 SGHTA, CDR2 FQGNSA. This CDR3 comprises 16 residues. Trimming took 5 bases from V and 1 from J; bases not matched to a gene: 6. CDR3 sequence (DNA): TGTGCCAGCAGCCCCAGGGGGACAGGGTCCTACAATGAGCAGTTCTTC. Its protein product is CASSPRGTGSYNEQFF.

CDR3: CASSLTPRTEAFF. In DNA, the CDR3 is TGTGCCAGCAGCTTAACTCCCCGGACAGAAGCTTTCTTT. The chain joins TRBV7-2 to TRBJ1-1, with a weak D call TRBD1 (5 bases). Per the germline V gene, CDR1 is SGHTA and CDR2 is FQGNSA. The CDR3 is 13 residues long. The V end lost 2 bases, the J end lost 8 bases, and 12 bases lay between the germline ends.

V gene TRBV4-2 combines with J gene TRBJ2-7; D is unclear. V dropped 0 bases and J dropped 0 bases, with 9 bases sitting between them. Germline V gene sequence: CDR1 LGHNA, CDR2 YNFKEQ. The CDR3 totals 15 residues. The DNA for the CDR3 is TGTGCCAGCAGCCAAGATCTGGGTCTCTCCTACGAGCAGTACGTC. This gives the protein CASSQDLGLSYEQYV.

The DNA of the CDR3 is TGCAGCGTTGATGGGGGGATAAGCTCCTACAATGAGCAGTTCTTC. Its protein product is CSVDGGISSYNEQFF. The gene calls are TRBV29-1 and TRBJ2-1; weak D call: TRBD2 (6 bases). Germline CDR1 is SQVTM and CDR2 is ANQGSEA. This CDR3 comprises 15 residues. The ends were cut back, 3 bases at V and 0 bases at J, with 12 bases in the middle.

This rearrangement joins TRBV20-1 to TRBJ1-4; possibly TRBD1 for D (6 bases). V was trimmed by 6 bases and J by 0 bases, leaving 11 bases between them. The CDR3 loop spans 14 amino acids. The germline V gene has CDR1 DFQATT and CDR2 SNEGSKA (reference sequence). CDR3 DNA sequence: TGCAGTGCGTCACAGGGTGCAACTAATGAAAAACTGTTTTTT. Protein product: CSASQGATNEKLFF.